This paragraph reports one TCR beta chain. No antigen is known for it. The data originate from a study of cytomegalovirus exposure and HLA in healthy donors. Study-level background: Among about 179 million T cells, an earlier analysis found roughly 110 million unique TCR beta sequences. HLA-typed donors were the source of about 85 million unique TCRs held in an early data release.

The V gene's germline CDR1 is SGHRS and CDR2 YFSETQ. This CDR3 has 15 amino acids. Trimming took off 0 bases at V and 2 bases at J, with 10 bases between the two ends. Study-level points and caveats: Presence/absence comparisons presumed near-even sequencing depth among donors.

Researchers ran the PCR with 60 Vbeta and 13 Jbeta primers. Measured with immunoSEQ multiplex PCR; TCRdb has only the in-frame clones, and not every one. The sample records over 150,000 clones, roughly 74% being singletons. The chain couples TRBV5-1 to TRBJ2-3; D not resolved. The clonotype originates from a male donor in good health and CMV-seronegative. The specimen was PBMCs. In nucleotides, the CDR3 is TGCGCCAGCAGCTTGGCCTTGAGGATCACAGATACGCAGTATTTT. It codes for CASSLALRITDTQYF.